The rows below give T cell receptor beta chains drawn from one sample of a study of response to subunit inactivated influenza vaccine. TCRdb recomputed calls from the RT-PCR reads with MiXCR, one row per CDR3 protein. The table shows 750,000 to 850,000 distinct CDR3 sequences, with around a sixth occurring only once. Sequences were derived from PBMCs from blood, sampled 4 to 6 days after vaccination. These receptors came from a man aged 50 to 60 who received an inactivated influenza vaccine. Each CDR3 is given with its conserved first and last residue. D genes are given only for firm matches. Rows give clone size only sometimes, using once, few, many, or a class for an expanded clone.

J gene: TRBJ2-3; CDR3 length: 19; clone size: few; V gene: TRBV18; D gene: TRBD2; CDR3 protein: CASSPASGILLTSTDTQYF; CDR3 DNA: TGTGCCAGCTCACCGGCTAGCGGGATACTCCTAACTAGCACAGATACGCAGTATTTT
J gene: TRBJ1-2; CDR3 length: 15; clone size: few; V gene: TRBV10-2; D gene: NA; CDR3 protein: CASSGTGHRGYGYTF; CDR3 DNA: TGCGCCAGCAGTGGTACAGGGCACCGCGGCTATGGCTACACCTTC
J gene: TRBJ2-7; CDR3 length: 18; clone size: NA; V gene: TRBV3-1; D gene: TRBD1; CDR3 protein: CASSQEGQTGLIAYEQYF; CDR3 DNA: TGTGCCAGCAGCCAAGAAGGGCAGACAGGGTTGATCGCCTACGAGCAGTACTTC
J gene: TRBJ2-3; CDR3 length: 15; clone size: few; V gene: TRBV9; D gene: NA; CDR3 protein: CASSAQGWGSDTQYF; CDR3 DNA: TGTGCCAGCAGCGCCCAGGGATGGGGATCAGATACGCAGTATTTT
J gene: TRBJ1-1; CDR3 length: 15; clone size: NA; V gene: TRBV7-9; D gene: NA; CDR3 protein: CASSSGTGRDTEAFF; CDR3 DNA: TGTGCCAGCAGCTCCGGGACGGGGAGGGACACTGAAGCTTTCTTT
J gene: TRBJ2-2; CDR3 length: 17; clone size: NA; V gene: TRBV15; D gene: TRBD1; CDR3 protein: CATSRGPGTGNTGELFF; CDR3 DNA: TGTGCCACCAGCAGAGGCCCCGGGACAGGGAACACCGGGGAGCTGTTTTTT
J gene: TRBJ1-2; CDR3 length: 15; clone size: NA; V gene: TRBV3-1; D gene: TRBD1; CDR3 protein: CASSQDVGGLYGYTF; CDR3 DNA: TGTGCCAGCAGCCAAGATGTAGGGGGCCTCTATGGCTACACCTTC
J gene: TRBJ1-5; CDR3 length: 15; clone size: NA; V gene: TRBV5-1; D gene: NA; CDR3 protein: CASSLDGVYNQPQHF; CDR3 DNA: TGCGCCAGCAGCTTGGACGGGGTGTACAATCAGCCCCAGCATTTT
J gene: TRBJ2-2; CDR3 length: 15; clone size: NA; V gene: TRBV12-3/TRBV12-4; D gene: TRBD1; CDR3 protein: CASRLQGANTGELFF; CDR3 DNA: TGTGCCAGCAGGCTACAGGGGGCAAACACCGGGGAGCTGTTTTTT
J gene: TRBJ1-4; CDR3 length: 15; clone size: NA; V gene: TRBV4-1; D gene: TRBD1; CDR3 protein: CASSRNRGIDEKLFF; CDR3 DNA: TGCGCCAGCAGCCGGAACAGGGGAATTGATGAAAAACTGTTTTTT
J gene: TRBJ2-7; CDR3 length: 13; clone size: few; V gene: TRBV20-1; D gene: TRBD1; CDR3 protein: CSASGQGGLEQYF; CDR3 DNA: TGCAGTGCTAGCGGACAGGGAGGTCTGGAGCAGTACTTC
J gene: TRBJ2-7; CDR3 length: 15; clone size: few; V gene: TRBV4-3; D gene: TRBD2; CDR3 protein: CASSQREGQWYEQYF; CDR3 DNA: TGCGCCAGCAGCCAGAGGGAGGGCCAGTGGTACGAGCAGTACTTC
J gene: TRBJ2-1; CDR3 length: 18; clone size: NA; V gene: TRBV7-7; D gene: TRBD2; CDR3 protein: CASSLSMSREGGSNEQFF; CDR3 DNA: TGTGCCAGCAGCTTATCGATGTCGCGGGAGGGAGGGTCCAATGAGCAGTTCTTC
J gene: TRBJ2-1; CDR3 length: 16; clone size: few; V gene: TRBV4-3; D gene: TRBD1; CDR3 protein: CASSQDPGQRDNEQFF; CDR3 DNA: TGCGCCAGCAGCCAAGATCCGGGACAGAGAGACAATGAGCAGTTCTTC
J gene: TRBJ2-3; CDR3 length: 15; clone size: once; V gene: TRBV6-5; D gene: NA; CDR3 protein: CASSWGAGNTDTQYF; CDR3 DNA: TGTGCCAGCAGTTGGGGGGCGGGGAACACAGATACGCAGTATTTT
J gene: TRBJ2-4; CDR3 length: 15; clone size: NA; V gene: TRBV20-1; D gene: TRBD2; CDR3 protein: CSAGGLALAKNIQYF; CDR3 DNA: TGCAGTGCTGGAGGACTAGCGCTCGCCAAAAACATTCAGTACTTC
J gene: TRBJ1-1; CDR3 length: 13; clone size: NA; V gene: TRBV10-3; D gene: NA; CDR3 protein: CAITAGLNTEAFF; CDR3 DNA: TGTGCCATCACGGCAGGGTTGAACACTGAAGCTTTCTTT
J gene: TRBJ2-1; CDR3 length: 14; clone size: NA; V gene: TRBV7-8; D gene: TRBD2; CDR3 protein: CASSLGGTRGEQFF; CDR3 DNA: TGTGCCAGCAGCTTAGGGGGGACTAGGGGTGAGCAGTTCTTC
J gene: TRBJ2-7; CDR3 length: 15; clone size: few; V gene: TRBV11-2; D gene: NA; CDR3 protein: CASSLARDLGYEQYF; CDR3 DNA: TGTGCCAGCAGCTTAGCCCGGGACTTGGGCTACGAGCAGTACTTC
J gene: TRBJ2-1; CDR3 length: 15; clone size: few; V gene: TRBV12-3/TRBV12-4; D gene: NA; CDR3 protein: CASSPNRKRVDEQFF; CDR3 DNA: TGTGCCAGCAGTCCCAACCGTAAGAGGGTCGATGAGCAGTTCTTC
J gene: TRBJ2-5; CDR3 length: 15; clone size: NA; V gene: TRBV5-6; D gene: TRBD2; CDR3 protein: CASSLGGGQVETQYF; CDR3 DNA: TGTGCCAGCAGCTTGGGGGGGGGTCAGGTAGAGACCCAGTACTTC
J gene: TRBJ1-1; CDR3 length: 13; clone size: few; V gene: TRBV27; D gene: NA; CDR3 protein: CASIAGQNTEAFF; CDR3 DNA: TGTGCCAGCATCGCGGGACAGAACACTGAAGCTTTCTTT
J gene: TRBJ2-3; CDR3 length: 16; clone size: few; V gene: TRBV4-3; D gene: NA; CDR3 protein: CASSQVYGGLTDTQYF; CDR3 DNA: TGCGCCAGCAGCCAAGTGTATGGAGGGTTAACAGATACGCAGTATTTT
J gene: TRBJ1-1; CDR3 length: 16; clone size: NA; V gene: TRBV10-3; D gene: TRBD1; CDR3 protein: CAISELDRSQNTEAFF; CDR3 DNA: TGTGCCATCAGTGAGCTGGACAGGTCGCAGAACACTGAAGCTTTCTTT
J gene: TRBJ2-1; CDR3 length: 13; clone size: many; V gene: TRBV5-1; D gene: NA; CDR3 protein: CASTLSSYNEQFF; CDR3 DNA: TGCGCCAGCACTTTAAGTAGTTACAATGAGCAGTTCTTC
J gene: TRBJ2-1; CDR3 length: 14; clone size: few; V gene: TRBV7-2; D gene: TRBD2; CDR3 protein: CASSATSGHNEQFF; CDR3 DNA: TGTGCCAGCAGCGCGACTAGCGGGCACAATGAGCAGTTCTTC
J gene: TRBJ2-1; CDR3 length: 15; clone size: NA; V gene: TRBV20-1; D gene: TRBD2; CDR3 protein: CSARDLAGVGYEQFF; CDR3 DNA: TGCAGTGCTAGAGATCTAGCGGGAGTCGGGTATGAGCAGTTCTTC
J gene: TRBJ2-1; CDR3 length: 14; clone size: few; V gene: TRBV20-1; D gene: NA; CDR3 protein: CSAITGARYNEQFF; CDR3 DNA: TGCAGTGCTATTACGGGGGCTAGATACAATGAGCAGTTCTTC
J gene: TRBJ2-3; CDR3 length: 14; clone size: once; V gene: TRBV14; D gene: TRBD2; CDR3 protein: CASSQAGSGNTQYF; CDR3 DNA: TGTGCCAGCAGCCAAGCCGGGAGCGGGAATACGCAGTATTTT
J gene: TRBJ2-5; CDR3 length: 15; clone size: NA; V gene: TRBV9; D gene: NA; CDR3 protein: CASSASQGRAETQYF; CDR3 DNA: TGTGCCAGCAGCGCCTCACAGGGGAGGGCAGAGACCCAGTACTTC
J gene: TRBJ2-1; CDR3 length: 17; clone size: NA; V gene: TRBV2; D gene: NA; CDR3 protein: CASSEAVRDWVYNEQFF; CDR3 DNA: TGTGCCAGCAGTGAAGCTGTTCGGGACTGGGTCTACAATGAGCAGTTCTTC
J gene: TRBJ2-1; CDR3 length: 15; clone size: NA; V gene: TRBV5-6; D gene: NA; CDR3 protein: CASSRGALGNNEQFF; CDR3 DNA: TGTGCCAGCTCGAGAGGGGCGTTGGGGAACAATGAGCAGTTCTTC
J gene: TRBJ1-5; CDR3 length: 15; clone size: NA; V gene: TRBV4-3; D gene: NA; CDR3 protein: CASSQDGYSNQPQHF; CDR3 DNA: TGCGCCAGCAGCCAAGATGGCTATAGCAATCAGCCCCAGCATTTT
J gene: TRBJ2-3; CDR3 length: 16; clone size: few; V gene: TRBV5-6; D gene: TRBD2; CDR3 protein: CASSVTGLAVGDTQYF; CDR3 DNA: TGTGCCAGCAGCGTTACGGGACTAGCGGTAGGAGATACGCAGTATTTT
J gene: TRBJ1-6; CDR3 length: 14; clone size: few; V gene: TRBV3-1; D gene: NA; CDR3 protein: CASSTRVGNSPLHF; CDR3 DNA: TGTGCCAGCAGTACGAGGGTTGGCAATTCACCCCTCCACTTT
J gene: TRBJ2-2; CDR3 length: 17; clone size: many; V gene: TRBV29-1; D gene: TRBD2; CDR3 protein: CSVEDLIGTTNTGELFF; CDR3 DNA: TGCAGCGTTGAAGATCTGATTGGGACTACTAACACCGGGGAGCTGTTTTTT
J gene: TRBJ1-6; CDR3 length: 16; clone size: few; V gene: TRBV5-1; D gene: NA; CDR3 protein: CASSLTGSSYNSPLHF; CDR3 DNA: TGCGCCAGCAGCTTGACAGGGAGCTCCTATAATTCACCCCTCCACTTT
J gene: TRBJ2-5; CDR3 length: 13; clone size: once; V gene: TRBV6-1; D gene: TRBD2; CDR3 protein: CASTKTSLGTQYF; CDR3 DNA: TGTGCCAGCACCAAGACTAGCTTGGGGACCCAGTACTTC
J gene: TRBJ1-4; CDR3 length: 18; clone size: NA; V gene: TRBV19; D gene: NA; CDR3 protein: CASSPRPGTVSTNEKLFF; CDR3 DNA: TGTGCCAGTAGTCCCAGACCCGGGACGGTCTCAACTAATGAAAAACTGTTTTTT
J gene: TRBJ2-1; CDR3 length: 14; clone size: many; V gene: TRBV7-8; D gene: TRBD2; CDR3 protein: CASSFGLAHNEQFF; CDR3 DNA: TGTGCCAGCAGCTTCGGACTAGCGCACAATGAGCAGTTCTTC
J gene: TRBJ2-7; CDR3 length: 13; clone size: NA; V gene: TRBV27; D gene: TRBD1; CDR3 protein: CASRPTGASEQYF; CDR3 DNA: TGTGCCAGCAGACCGACAGGGGCCAGCGAGCAGTACTTC
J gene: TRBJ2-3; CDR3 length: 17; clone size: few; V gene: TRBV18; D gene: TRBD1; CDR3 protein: CASSPPIGTGVMDTQYF; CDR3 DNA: TGTGCCAGCTCACCACCCATTGGGACAGGGGTAATGGATACGCAGTATTTT
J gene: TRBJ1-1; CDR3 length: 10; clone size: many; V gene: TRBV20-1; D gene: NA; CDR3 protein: CSASGVEEAF; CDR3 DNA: TGCAGTGCTAGCGGAGTGGAGGAAGCATTT
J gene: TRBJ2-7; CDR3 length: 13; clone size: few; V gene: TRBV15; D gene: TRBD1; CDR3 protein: CAAPRQGRYEQYF; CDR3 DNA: TGTGCCGCCCCGAGACAGGGTAGATACGAGCAGTACTTC
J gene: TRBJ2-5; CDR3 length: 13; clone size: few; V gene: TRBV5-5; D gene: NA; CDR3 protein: CASRYHVGETQYF; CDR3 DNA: TGTGCCAGCAGATATCATGTTGGGGAGACCCAGTACTTC
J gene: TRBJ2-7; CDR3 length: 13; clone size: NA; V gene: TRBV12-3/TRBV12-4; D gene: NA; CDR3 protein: CASRLQRNDEQYF; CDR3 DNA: TGTGCCAGCAGGTTACAGAGGAACGACGAGCAGTACTTC
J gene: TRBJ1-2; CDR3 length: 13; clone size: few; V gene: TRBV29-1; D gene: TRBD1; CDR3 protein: CSGSQGINYGYTF; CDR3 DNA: TGCAGCGGTTCACAGGGGATAAACTATGGCTACACCTTC
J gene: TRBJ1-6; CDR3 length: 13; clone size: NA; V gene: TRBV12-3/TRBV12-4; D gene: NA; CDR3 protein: CASSLPGTSPLHF; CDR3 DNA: TGTGCCAGCAGTTTACCAGGGACTTCACCCCTCCACTTT
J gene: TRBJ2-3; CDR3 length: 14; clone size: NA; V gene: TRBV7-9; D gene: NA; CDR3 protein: CASSSQLAQDTQYF; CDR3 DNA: TGTGCCAGCAGCTCACAATTAGCCCAAGATACGCAGTATTTT
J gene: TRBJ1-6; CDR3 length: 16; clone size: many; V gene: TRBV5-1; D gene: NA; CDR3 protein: CASSLSYDGGNSPLHF; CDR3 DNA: TGCGCCAGCAGCTTGTCCTACGACGGCGGCAATTCACCCCTCCACTTT
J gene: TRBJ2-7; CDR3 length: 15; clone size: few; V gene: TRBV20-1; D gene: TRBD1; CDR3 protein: CSAVGQGAKFYEQYF; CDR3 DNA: TGCAGTGCTGTTGGTCAGGGGGCAAAGTTCTACGAGCAGTACTTC